Shown below are 8 T cell receptor beta chains from a single sample sequenced in a study of early T cells in non-severe SARS-CoV-2 infection. Each CDR3 protein is one row after TCRdb ran MiXCR on the 5' RACE reads. The data hold tens of thousands of distinct CDR3 sequences, with more than 4.5% observed a single time. Sequenced input: whole blood. The source is an adult who was a healthcare worker with PCR-confirmed SARS-CoV-2 infection or an uninfected control (not recorded which).

This clonotype was detected ten times or more. The chain is built from TRBV6-5 and TRBJ2-7; 8 bases fit TRBD2. Germline values: CDR1 MNHEY, CDR2 SVGAGI. The CDR3 extends over 14 amino acids. Unmatched junction bases numbered 5, after V lost 6 bases and J lost 1 base. CDR3: CASSHERESYEQYF. In DNA, the CDR3 is TGTGCCAGCAGCCACGAGCGGGAGTCCTACGAGCAGTACTTC.

This chain links TRBV21-1 with TRBJ2-4; the D call of TRBD1 is as the table states it, not checked on the DNA. TRBV21-1 is marked as a pseudogene. The CDR3 contains 17 residues. CDR3 protein: CASTHREKEIAKNIQYF. The CDR3 DNA reads as TGTGCCAGCACCCACAGGGAGAAGGAGATAGCCAAAAACATTCAGTACTTC.

Many counts were recorded for this clonotype. The chain combines TRBV20-1 with TRBJ1-5, with D hard to call. V was clipped by 5 bases and J by 2 bases, with 16 bases between them. There are 15 residues in the CDR3. The V gene's germline CDR1 is DFQATT and CDR2 SNEGSKA (reference sequence). The CDR3, as DNA: TGCAGTGCTTCCACCGGCAGACCAGGCAATCAGCCCCAGCATTTT. This gives the protein CSASTGRPGNQPQHF.

The chain joins TRBV6-6 to TRBJ1-4; 8 bases agree with TRBD1. This CDR3 has 16 amino acids. With 2 bases clipped from V and 5 bases from J, the junction kept 7 bases outside the gene matches. Germline lookup yields CDR1 MNHNY and CDR2 SVGAGI (reference sequence). CDR3 sequence reads: CASSYRRQGTNEKLFF. In DNA, the CDR3 is TGTGCCAGCAGTTACCGAAGACAGGGGACAAATGAAAAACTGTTTTTT.

Ten or more counts support this clonotype. The genes are TRBV7-6 and TRBJ1-4; TRBD1 aligns across 9 bases. V gave up 5 bases and J gave up 5 bases; unmatched junction bases: 9. Germline CDR1 reads SGHVS; CDR2 reads FNYEAQ. The CDR3 totals 16 residues. The CDR3 is CASSATYRGRNEKLFF. The CDR3, as DNA: TGTGCCAGCAGCGCAACTTACAGGGGGCGAAATGAAAAACTGTTTTTT.

The chain combines TRBV12-3 or TRBV12-4 with TRBJ2-1, with 8 bases fitting TRBD2. The CDR3 consists of 15 residues. V was clipped by 7 bases and J by 5 bases; unmatched bases: 10. CDR3 amino acids: CASTSLAGIDNEQFF. The CDR3 bases are TGTGCCAGCACCTCTCTAGCGGGTATTGACAATGAGCAGTTCTTC.

This chain uses TRBV7-6 with TRBJ2-1, with D possibly being TRBD2 (6 bases). V was shortened by 4 bases and J by 2 bases, with 15 bases between the two germline ends. The germline V gene has CDR1 SGHVS and CDR2 FNYEAQ. The CDR3 has 16 amino acids. The CDR3 region has the DNA TGTGCCAGCAGCTCCCAGTCGGGGGTTACCTACAATGAGCAGTTCTTC. Its protein is CASSSQSGVTYNEQFF.

This clonotype has a count of ten or more. The gene calls are TRBV28 and TRBJ1-1; unclear D gene. V lost 10 bases to trimming and J lost 8 bases, with 26 bases between them. The CDR3 length is 15 residues. Germline CDR1 reads MDHEN; CDR2 reads SYDVKM. In DNA, the CDR3 is TGTGCCACCGGATACTTTATTAATAGTGCCAGCGAAGCTTTCTTT. Amino acid sequence: CATGYFINSASEAFF.